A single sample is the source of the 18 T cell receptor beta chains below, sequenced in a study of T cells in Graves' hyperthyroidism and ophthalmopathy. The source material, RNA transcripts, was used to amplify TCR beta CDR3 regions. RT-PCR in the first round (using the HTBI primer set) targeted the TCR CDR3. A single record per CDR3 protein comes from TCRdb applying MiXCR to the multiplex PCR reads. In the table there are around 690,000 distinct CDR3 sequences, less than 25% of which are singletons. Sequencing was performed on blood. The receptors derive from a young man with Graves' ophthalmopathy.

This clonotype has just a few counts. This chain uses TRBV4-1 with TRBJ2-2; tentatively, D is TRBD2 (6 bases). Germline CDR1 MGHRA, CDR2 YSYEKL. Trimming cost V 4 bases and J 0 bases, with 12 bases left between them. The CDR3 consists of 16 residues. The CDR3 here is CASSRTGVANTGELFF. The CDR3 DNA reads TGCGCCAGCAGCCGAACGGGGGTGGCGAACACCGGGGAGCTGTTTTTT.

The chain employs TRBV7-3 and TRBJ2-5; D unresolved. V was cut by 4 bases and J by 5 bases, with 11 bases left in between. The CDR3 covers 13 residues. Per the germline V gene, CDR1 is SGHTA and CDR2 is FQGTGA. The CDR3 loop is CASSSSFGETQYF. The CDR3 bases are TGTGCCAGCAGCTCCTCTTTCGGGGAGACCCAGTACTTC.

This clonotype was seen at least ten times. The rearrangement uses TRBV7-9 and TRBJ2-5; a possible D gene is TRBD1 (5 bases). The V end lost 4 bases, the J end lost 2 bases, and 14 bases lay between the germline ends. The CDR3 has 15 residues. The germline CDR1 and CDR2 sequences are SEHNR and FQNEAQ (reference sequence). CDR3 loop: CASSSTEDRQETQYF. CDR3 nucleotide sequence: TGTGCCAGCAGCTCCACTGAAGACAGACAAGAGACCCAGTACTTC. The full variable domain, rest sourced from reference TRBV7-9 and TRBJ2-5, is DTGVSQNPRHKITKRGQNVTFRCDPISEHNRLYWYRQTLGQGPEFLTYFQNEAQLEKSRLLSDRFSAERPKGSFSTLEIQRTEQGDSAMYLCASSSTEDRQETQYFGPGTRLLVL.

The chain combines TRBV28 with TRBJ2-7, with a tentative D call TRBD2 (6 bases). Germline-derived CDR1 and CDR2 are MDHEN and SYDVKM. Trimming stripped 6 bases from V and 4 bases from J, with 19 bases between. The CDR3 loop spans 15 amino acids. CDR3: CASRTGTGVRYEQYF. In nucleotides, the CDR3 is TGTGCCAGCAGGACGGGGACGGGAGTGCGATACGAGCAGTACTTC.

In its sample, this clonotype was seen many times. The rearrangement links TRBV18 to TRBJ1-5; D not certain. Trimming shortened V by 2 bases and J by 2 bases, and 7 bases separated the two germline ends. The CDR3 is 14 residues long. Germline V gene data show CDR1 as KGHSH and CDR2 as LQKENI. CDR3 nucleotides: TGTGCCAGCTCACCAGAGTGGCGCAATCAGCCCCAGCATTTT. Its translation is CASSPEWRNQPQHF.

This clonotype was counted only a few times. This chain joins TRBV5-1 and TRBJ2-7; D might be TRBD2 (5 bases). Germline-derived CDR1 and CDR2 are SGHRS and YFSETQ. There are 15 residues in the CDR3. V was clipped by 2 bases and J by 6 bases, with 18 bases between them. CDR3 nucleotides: TGCGCCAGCAGCTTCACCGAGGGTGGGCTCCGCGAGCAGTACTTC. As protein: CASSFTEGGLREQYF. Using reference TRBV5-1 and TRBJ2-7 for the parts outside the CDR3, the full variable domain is KAGVTQTPRYLIKTRGQQVTLSCSPISGHRSVSWYQQTPGQGLQFLFEYFSETQRNKGNFPGRFSGRQFSNSRSEMNVSTLELGDSALYLCASSFTEGGLREQYFGPGTRLTVT.

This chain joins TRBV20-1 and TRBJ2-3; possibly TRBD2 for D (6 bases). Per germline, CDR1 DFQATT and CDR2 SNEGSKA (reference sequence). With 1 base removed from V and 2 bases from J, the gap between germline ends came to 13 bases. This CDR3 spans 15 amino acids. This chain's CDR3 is CSARALGRDTDTQYF. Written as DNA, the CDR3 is TGCAGTGCTAGAGCTCTAGGGCGGGACACAGATACGCAGTATTTT.

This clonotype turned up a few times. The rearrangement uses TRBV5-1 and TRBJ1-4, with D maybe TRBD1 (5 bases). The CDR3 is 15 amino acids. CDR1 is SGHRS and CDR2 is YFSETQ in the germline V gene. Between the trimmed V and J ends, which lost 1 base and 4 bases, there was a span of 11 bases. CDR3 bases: TGCGCCAGCAGCTTGAGTCAGCAGGGTAATGAAAAACTGTTTTTT. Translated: CASSLSQQGNEKLFF.

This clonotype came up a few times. The CDR3 sequence: CASSVFWEQYF. The DNA for the CDR3 is TGTGCCAGCAGCGTATTCTGGGAGCAGTACTTC. J is TRBJ2-7 and V is TRBV9; D ambiguous. The V gene's germline CDR1 is SGDLS and CDR2 YYNGEE. Trimming shortened V by 1 base and J by 7 bases, and 6 bases separated the two germline ends. The CDR3 covers 11 residues.

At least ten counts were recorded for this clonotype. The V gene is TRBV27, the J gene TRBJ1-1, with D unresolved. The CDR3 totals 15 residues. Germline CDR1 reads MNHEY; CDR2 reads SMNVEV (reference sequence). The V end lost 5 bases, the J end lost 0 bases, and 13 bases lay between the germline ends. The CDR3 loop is CASSPTLGMNTEAFF. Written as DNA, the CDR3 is TGTGCCAGCAGTCCAACCCTGGGGATGAACACTGAAGCTTTCTTT.

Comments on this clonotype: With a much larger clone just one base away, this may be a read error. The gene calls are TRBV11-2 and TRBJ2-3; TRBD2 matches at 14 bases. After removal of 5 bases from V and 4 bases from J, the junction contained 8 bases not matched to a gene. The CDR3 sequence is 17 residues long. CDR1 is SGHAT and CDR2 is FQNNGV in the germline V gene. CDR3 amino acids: CASSPPRTSGRSDTQYF. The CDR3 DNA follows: TGTGCCAGCAGCCCGCCGAGGACTAGCGGGAGGTCAGATACGCAGTATTTT. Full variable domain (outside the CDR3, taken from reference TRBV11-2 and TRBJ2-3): EAGVAQSPRYKIIEKRQSVAFWCNPISGHATLYWYQQILGQGPKLLIQFQNNGVVDDSQLPKDRFSAERLKGVDSTLKIQPAKLEDSAVYLCASSPPRTSGRSDTQYFGPGTRLTVL.

CDR3 DNA sequence: TGCGCCAGCAGGGTTTACAGGGGCCTCGAGACTAGCTATGAGCAGTACTTC. Translation gives CASRVYRGLETSYEQYF. J is TRBJ2-7 and V is TRBV5-1; TRBD1 or TRBD2 may be the D gene (7 bases each). The CDR3 sequence is 17 residues long. Germline V gene data show CDR1 as SGHRS and CDR2 as YFSETQ. V was clipped by 5 bases and J by 7 bases, with 28 bases between them.

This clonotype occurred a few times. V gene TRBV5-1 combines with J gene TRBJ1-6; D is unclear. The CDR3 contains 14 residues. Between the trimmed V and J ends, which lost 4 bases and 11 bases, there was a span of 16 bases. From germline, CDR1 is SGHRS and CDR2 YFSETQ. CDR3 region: CASSPDSTLAPLHF. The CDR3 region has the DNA TGCGCCAGCAGCCCGGACTCCACCCTGGCACCCCTCCACTTT. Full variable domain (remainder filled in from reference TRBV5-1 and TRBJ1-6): KAGVTQTPRYLIKTRGQQVTLSCSPISGHRSVSWYQQTPGQGLQFLFEYFSETQRNKGNFPGRFSGRQFSNSRSEMNVSTLELGDSALYLCASSPDSTLAPLHFGNGTRLTVT.

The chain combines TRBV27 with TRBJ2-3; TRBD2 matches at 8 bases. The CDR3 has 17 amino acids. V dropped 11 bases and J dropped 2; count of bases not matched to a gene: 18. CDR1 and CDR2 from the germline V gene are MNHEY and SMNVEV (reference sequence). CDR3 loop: CAGSGKDTLIPTDTQYF. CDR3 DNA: TGTGCCGGTAGCGGGAAGGACACCCTTATACCCACAGATACGCAGTATTTT.

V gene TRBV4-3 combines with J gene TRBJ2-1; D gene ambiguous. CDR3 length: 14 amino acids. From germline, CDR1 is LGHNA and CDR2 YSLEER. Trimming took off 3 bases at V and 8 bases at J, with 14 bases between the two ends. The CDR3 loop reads CASSHLLDAHEQFF. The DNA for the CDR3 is TGCGCCAGCAGCCACCTCCTAGATGCCCATGAGCAGTTCTTC.

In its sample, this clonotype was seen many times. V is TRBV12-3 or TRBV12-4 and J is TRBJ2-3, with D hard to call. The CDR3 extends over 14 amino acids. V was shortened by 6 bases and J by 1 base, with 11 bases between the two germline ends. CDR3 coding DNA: TGTGCCAGCAGCCCCATGTCTCGCACAGATACGCAGTATTTT. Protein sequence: CASSPMSRTDTQYF.

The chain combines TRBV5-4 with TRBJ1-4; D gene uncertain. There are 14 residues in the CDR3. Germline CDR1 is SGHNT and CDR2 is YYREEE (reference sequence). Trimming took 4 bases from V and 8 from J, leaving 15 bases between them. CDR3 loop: CASSRPAFREKLFF. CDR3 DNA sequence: TGTGCCAGCAGCCGGCCCGCTTTTCGGGAAAAACTGTTTTTT.

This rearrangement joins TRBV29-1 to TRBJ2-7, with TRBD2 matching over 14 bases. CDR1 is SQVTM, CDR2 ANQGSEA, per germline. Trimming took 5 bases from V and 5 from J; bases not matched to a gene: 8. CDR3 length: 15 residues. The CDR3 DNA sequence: TGCAGCGTTTCCGCCGGGACTAGCGGGAGCAACGAGCAGTACTTC. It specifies CSVSAGTSGSNEQYF.